The present T cell receptor beta chain was sequenced within a study of blood T cell repertoires in COVID-19. Study summary: PBMCs, B-cell-depleted T cells, or T cells provided the cDNA or gDNA that made up the material.

CDR1 is MNHEY and CDR2 is SVGAGI in the germline V gene. CDR3 length: 14 residues. V shed 5 bases and J shed 3 bases, with 10 bases lying between them. In the source study's methods: Reference gene primer amplification in the assay estimated nucleated cell counts. Some clones are missing from TCRdb's copy, which holds only in-frame ones; the method was immunoSEQ multiplex PCR. That table supplies the V and J calls and clone size; D and trimming were determined from the DNA. The profile covers about 220,000 clones, with 80% to 90% appearing a single time and 3% to 4% taken by the ten largest. Sequencing was carried out using PBMCs or T cells enriched from blood (not recorded which). This rearrangement joins TRBV6-5 to TRBJ1-4; possible D gene TRBD1, 6 bases. The sequence was obtained from a woman in her late teens or twenties in a cohort exposed to, infected with or recovered from COVID-19 (not recorded which). CDR3 region: CASSNRVSNEKLFF. The DNA of the CDR3 is TGTGCCAGCAGTAACAGGGTGTCTAATGAAAAACTGTTTTTT.